Below, 31 T cell receptor beta chains from the same sample are listed, as sequenced in a study of shared clonotypes between healthy human individuals. Some clones are missing from TCRdb's copy, which holds only in-frame ones; the method was immunoSEQ multiplex PCR. The data contain approximately 2.4 million clones, approximately 94% of them singletons. Material: naive CD4+ T cells sorted from blood. Documented subset: CD45RA+ positively selected. The receptors shown here come from a man aged 18 to 29 in good health.

This chain uses TRBV29-1 with TRBJ2-3, with TRBD2 matching over 14 bases. The CDR3 is 15 residues long. Germline V CDR1 and CDR2: SQVTM, ANQGSEA. V lost 6 bases to trimming and J lost 4 bases; unmatched junction nucleotides: 6. The CDR3 loop is CSVATSGGAADTQYF. In DNA, the CDR3 is TGCAGCGTCGCGACTAGCGGGGGGGCGGCAGATACGCAGTATTTT.

The rearrangement links TRBV2 to TRBJ2-1; 13 bases map to TRBD2. This CDR3 contains 15 residues. Germline V gene data show CDR1 as SNHLY and CDR2 as FYNNEI. Trimming cost V 6 bases and J 5 bases; bases outside gene matches: 4. The CDR3 DNA is TGTGCCAGCAGCCTGACTAGCGGGGGGAACAATGAGCAGTTCTTC. Translated, it gives CASSLTSGGNNEQFF. Full variable domain (outside the CDR3, taken from reference TRBV2 and TRBJ2-1): EPEVTQTPSHQVTQMGQEVILRCVPISNHLYFYWYRQILGQKVEFLVSFYNNEISEKSEIFDDQFSVERPDGSNFTLKIRSTKLEDSAMYFCASSLTSGGNNEQFFGPGTRLTVL.

V is TRBV6-1 and J is TRBJ2-1, with a weak D call TRBD2 (5 bases). V was clipped by 5 bases and J by 10 bases, with 9 bases between them. This CDR3 has 11 residues. Germline-derived CDR1 and CDR2 are MNHNS and SASEGT. CDR3 bases: TGTGCCAGCAGTAACGGGGTGGAGCAGTTCTTC. It codes for CASSNGVEQFF.

V and J are TRBV28 and TRBJ1-1, with 9 positions matching TRBD1. The ends lost 5 bases at V and 1 base at J; junction bases unmatched: 8. The germline V gene has CDR1 MDHEN and CDR2 SYDVKM. CDR3 length: 16 amino acids. CDR3 in amino acids: CASSPQGQGRNTEAFF. CDR3 coding DNA: TGTGCCAGCAGTCCTCAGGGACAGGGCCGGAACACTGAAGCTTTCTTT.

This chain links TRBV28 with TRBJ1-4; possibly TRBD1 for D (5 bases). CDR3 length: 14 residues. Germline values: CDR1 MDHEN, CDR2 SYDVKM. Trimming left V 11 bases short and J 6 bases short, with 19 bases between. The DNA for the CDR3 is TGTGCCGTAGGGGCGTTGGAAGGGGATGAAAAACTGTTTTTT. It is translated as CAVGALEGDEKLFF.

V and J are TRBV21-1 and TRBJ2-7; the table calls TRBD2, which could not be checked here. TRBV21-1 is a known pseudogene. The CDR3 extends over 15 amino acids. CDR3 nucleotides: TGTGCCAGCAGCAAATGTGGGGGGAGATCCTACGAGCAGTACTTC. Amino acids: CASSKCGGRSYEQYF.

This clone was detected only once. The same CDR3 can be traced to other DNA sequences in this sample. The CDR3 protein is CASSLVQKNTEAFF. The CDR3 region has the DNA TGTGCCAGCAGCTTGGTACAGAAGAACACTGAAGCTTTCTTT. This chain joins TRBV28 and TRBJ1-1; D is uncertain. Germline CDR1 is MDHEN and CDR2 is SYDVKM. Deletions cut 6 bases from V and 1 base from J, with 12 bases between. This CDR3 has 14 amino acids.

The genes are TRBV5-1 and TRBJ2-2, with 7 bases aligning to TRBD2. CDR1 and CDR2 from the germline V gene are SGHRS and YFSETQ. This CDR3 is 15 amino acids long. V was pared by 4 bases and J by 7 bases, with 10 bases of the junction left unmatched. The CDR3 nucleotides read TGCGCCAGCAGCCCCAGGACTAGTCTGGTCGGGGAGCTGTTTTTT. Protein sequence: CASSPRTSLVGELFF.

A word on this clone: The sample holds other DNA sequences that translate to the same CDR3. The CDR3 loop is CASSYSGAGANVLTF. DNA for the CDR3: TGTGCCAGCAGTTACAGTGGGGCTGGGGCCAACGTCCTGACTTTC. The chain couples TRBV6-5 to TRBJ2-6, with unresolved D. Trimming stripped 2 bases from V and 2 bases from J, with 7 bases between. From germline, CDR1 is MNHEY and CDR2 SVGAGI. CDR3 size: 15 residues.

The rearrangement uses TRBV19 and TRBJ1-2; D is unclear. V lost 4 bases and J 4 bases, leaving 4 bases between the germline ends. The CDR3 has 11 residues. Per the germline V gene, CDR1 is LNHDA and CDR2 is SQIVND (reference sequence). For the CDR3, the DNA is TGTGCCAGTAGTACCTCCTATGGCTACACCTTC. Its protein product is CASSTSYGYTF.

The chain links TRBV28 to TRBJ1-6; D call uncertain. CDR1 is MDHEN and CDR2 is SYDVKM in the germline V gene. Between the trimmed V and J ends, which lost 6 bases and 5 bases, there was a span of 17 bases. There are 16 residues in the CDR3. CDR3 sequence reads: CASRKFKGRDNSPLHF. The CDR3 DNA reads as TGTGCCAGCAGGAAATTCAAAGGACGGGATAATTCACCCCTCCACTTT.

The V gene is TRBV21-1, the J gene TRBJ2-1; TRBD1 reflects the table's D call only, with no check against the DNA. TRBV21-1 is marked as a pseudogene. The CDR3 sequence is 16 residues long. The CDR3 coding sequence is TGTGCCAGCAGCACACATAAGGACAGTTCGTACAATGAGCAGTTCTTC. Translated, it gives CASSTHKDSSYNEQFF.

The J gene is TRBJ2-1, the V gene TRBV5-6; no reliable D call. Germline CDR1 and CDR2: SGHDT and YYEEEE. CDR3 length: 16 residues. V shed 0 bases and J shed 3 bases, with 13 bases lying between them. DNA for the CDR3: TGTGCCAGCAGCTTGGCCCATCTGGGGATCTACAATGAGCAGTTCTTC. Its protein product is CASSLAHLGIYNEQFF.

The V gene is TRBV6-1, the J gene TRBJ2-1; D unclear. Germline values: CDR1 MNHNS, CDR2 SASEGT. The V and J ends lost 5 bases and 0 bases respectively, with 11 bases between them. CDR3 length: 15 amino acids. CDR3 sequence: CASSRALSSYNEQFF. CDR3 nucleotides: TGTGCCAGCAGTCGGGCCCTCAGCTCCTACAATGAGCAGTTCTTC.

The chain uses TRBV5-1 and TRBJ2-7; D unclear. V was cut by 0 bases and J by 2 bases, with 18 bases left in between. Germline values: CDR1 SGHRS, CDR2 YFSETQ. The CDR3 is made up of 17 amino acids. The CDR3 here is CASSLAFKKYTTYEQYF. CDR3 nucleotides: TGCGCCAGCAGCTTGGCCTTCAAGAAATACACGACCTACGAGCAGTACTTC.

This chain connects TRBV7-8 to TRBJ2-5, with a tentative D call TRBD2 (6 bases). V lost 8 bases and J 0 bases, leaving 16 bases between the germline ends. Germline CDR1 and CDR2: SGHVS and FQNEAQ. The CDR3 covers 15 residues. CDR3 protein: CASLVGGIYQETQYF. CDR3 coding DNA: TGTGCCAGCCTTGTAGGCGGGATTTACCAAGAGACCCAGTACTTC.

The chain links TRBV6-5 to TRBJ2-1; no clear D. The CDR3 runs 15 residues. Per germline, CDR1 MNHEY and CDR2 SVGAGI. The germline V and J ends were trimmed by 5 bases and 9 bases, with 20 bases remaining between them. CDR3 coding DNA: TGTGCCAGCAGTGCCCTAGGTGGGTATTCCGGTGAGCAGTTCTTC. Translating it yields CASSALGGYSGEQFF.

The V call is TRBV18, the J call TRBJ1-1; TRBD1 matches at 7 bases. V trimming: 4 bases; J trimming: 3 bases; junction bases outside the gene matches: 5. The germline V gene encodes CDR1 KGHSH and CDR2 LQKENI. CDR3 length: 14 amino acids. This CDR3 is CASSRNTGDTEAFF. The CDR3 coding sequence is TGTGCCAGCTCACGCAACACAGGGGACACTGAAGCTTTCTTT. Full variable domain (remainder filled in from reference TRBV18 and TRBJ1-1): NAGVMQNPRHLVRRRGQEARLRCSPMKGHSHVYWYRQLPEEGLKFMVYLQKENIIDESGMPKERFSAEFPKEGPSILRIQQVVRGDSAAYFCASSRNTGDTEAFFGQGTRLTVV.

With respect to this clone: The germline gene is not matched at one end of the junction; a read error may be the cause. The gene calls are TRBV7-7 and TRBJ2-7, with D maybe TRBD2 (6 bases). The CDR3 spans 14 residues. Germline lookup yields CDR1 SSHAT and CDR2 FNYEAQ (reference sequence). The DNA for the CDR3 is TGTGCTAGCAGCCCACCGGGGCGGGGAAACGAGCAGTACTTC. As protein: CASSPPGRGNEQYF.

The CDR3 nucleotides read TGTGCCAGCGTGAAAGCGGGCGGTGGATACAATGAGCAGTTCTTC. Protein product: CASVKAGGGYNEQFF. This chain connects TRBV25-1 to TRBJ2-1; a weak D match, TRBD2 (6 bases). CDR3 length equals 15 residues. The germline V and J ends were trimmed by 8 bases and 4 bases, with 18 bases remaining between them. Germline V CDR1 and CDR2: MGHDK, SYGVNS.

In the case of this clone: The sample carries other DNA sequences with the same CDR3. The gene calls are TRBV18 and TRBJ2-7, with D possibly being TRBD1 (6 bases). The CDR3 is 14 residues long. Germline V lookup: CDR1 KGHSH, CDR2 LQKENI. V was pared by 3 bases and J by 0 bases, with 9 bases between. CDR3 region: CASSPRDTSYEQYF. For the CDR3, the DNA is TGTGCCAGCTCACCCCGGGACACCTCCTACGAGCAGTACTTC.

Here the CDR3 reads CATTRPGGLGAFF. The CDR3 coding sequence is TGTGCCACCACGCGGCCGGGCGGTCTCGGGGCTTTCTTT. J is TRBJ1-1 and V is TRBV5-6; D gene unclear. The CDR3 is made up of 13 amino acids. Germline CDR1 SGHDT, CDR2 YYEEEE. Trimming took 9 bases from V and 11 from J, leaving 23 bases between them.

The chain carries TRBV10-3 and TRBJ2-2; either TRBD1 or TRBD2 may fit D (5 bases each). This CDR3 region has 13 residues. V was trimmed by 7 bases and J by 4 bases, leaving 10 bases between them. The germline V gene has CDR1 ENHRY and CDR2 SYGVKD. The CDR3 DNA sequence: TGTGCCATCAAGGAGGACATCACCGGGGAGCTGTTTTTT. Its translation: CAIKEDITGELFF.

The V gene is TRBV13, the J gene TRBJ2-4; the D gene is possibly TRBD1 (6 bases). Germline V gene data show CDR1 as PRHDT and CDR2 as FYEKMQ (reference sequence). CDR3 length: 16 residues. Trimming shortened V by 5 bases and J by 0 bases, and 14 bases separated the two germline ends. The CDR3 reads CASSPATDRAKNIQYF. The CDR3 DNA sequence: TGTGCCAGCAGCCCCGCCACGGACAGAGCCAAAAACATTCAGTACTTC.

The rearrangement uses TRBV6-1 and TRBJ2-7; the match to TRBD1 covers 7 bases. V dropped 7 bases and J dropped 5; count of bases not matched to a gene: 8. The CDR3 is 13 residues long. Looked up from germline, CDR1 is MNHNS and CDR2 is SASEGT. The CDR3, as DNA: TGTGCCAGCAAAATACAGGGGTTCGACGAGCAGTACTTC. Protein: CASKIQGFDEQYF.

V and J are TRBV11-1 and TRBJ2-3; the D call may be TRBD1 or TRBD2 (5 bases each). V was cut by 2 bases and J by 1 base, with 16 bases left in between. CDR1 and CDR2 (germline): SGHAT, FQDESV (reference sequence). The CDR3 runs 17 residues. CDR3 residues: CASSLWGFRGCTDTQYF. The CDR3 DNA reads TGTGCCAGCAGCTTATGGGGGTTCCGCGGTTGCACAGATACGCAGTATTTT.

V usage is TRBV9 and J usage is TRBJ2-2; the D is unclear. This CDR3 contains 15 residues. Between the trimmed V and J ends, which lost 3 bases and 4 bases, there was a span of 13 bases. In germline, CDR1 is SGDLS, CDR2 YYNGEE. CDR3 sequence reads: CASSAELVGTGELFF. The CDR3 DNA sequence: TGTGCCAGCAGCGCAGAACTGGTCGGCACCGGGGAGCTGTTTTTT. The full variable domain, its missing parts supplied by reference TRBV9 and TRBJ2-2, is DSGVTQTPKHLITATGQRVTLRCSPRSGDLSVYWYQQSLDQGLQFLIQYYNGEERAKGNILERFSAQQFPDLHSELNLSSLELGDSALYFCASSAELVGTGELFFGEGSRLTVL.

This clone was counted once. The junction departs from germline at one end; a sequencing error may be responsible. The sample contains more than one DNA sequence encoding this CDR3. This chain links TRBV19 with TRBJ2-7; D is unresolved. CDR1 LNHDA and CDR2 SQIVND come from the germline V gene (reference sequence). The CDR3 sequence is 12 residues long. CDR3 amino acids: CASSLDTYEQYF. CDR3 sequence (DNA): TGTGCCAGTAGTCTAGACACCTACGAGCAGTACTTC.

The CDR3 nucleotides are TGTGCCAGCAGTAGTACAATCATGAACACTGAAGCTTTCTTT. Translated, it gives CASSSTIMNTEAFF. The chain has TRBV6-1 and TRBJ1-1; D call uncertain. The ends were cut back, 5 bases at V and 0 bases at J, with 10 bases in the middle. The V gene's germline CDR1 is MNHNS and CDR2 SASEGT. This CDR3 spans 14 amino acids.

The chain joins TRBV2 to TRBJ1-1; TRBD1 matches at 10 bases. This CDR3 spans 15 amino acids. The ends lost 5 bases at V and 3 bases at J; junction bases unmatched: 6. Germline CDR1 is SNHLY and CDR2 is FYNNEI. The CDR3 loop is CASSFRTGGHTEAFF. The CDR3 DNA sequence: TGTGCCAGCAGTTTTAGGACAGGGGGTCACACTGAAGCTTTCTTT.

The chain links TRBV6-1 to TRBJ1-2; possibly TRBD1 for D (5 bases). V was cut by 1 base and J by 8 bases, with 14 bases left in between. The CDR3 is made up of 14 amino acids. Germline lookup yields CDR1 MNHNS and CDR2 SASEGT. The CDR3 DNA sequence: TGTGCCAGCAGTGAAGAGCAGACCAAGGGGGGCTACACCTTC. Its translation: CASSEEQTKGGYTF.